This T cell receptor (beta chain) is from a study of CD8 T cells in Susac syndrome. Reverse transcription of about 0.5 to 1 ug RNA used random hexamers. TCRdb analysed the immunoSEQ multiplex PCR reads with MiXCR anew, one entry per CDR3 protein. The data hold approximately 280,000 distinct CDR3 sequences, with 80% to 90% observed a single time. This clonotype has only a few counts. V shed 5 bases and J 5 bases; nucleotides not matched to a gene: 6. The CDR3 totals 13 residues. CDR1 and CDR2 (germline): MDHEN, SYDVKM. The sequencing sample was made of CD8+ T cells from PBMCs. The chain has TRBV28 and TRBJ2-7; TRBD1 matches 7 bases. The clonotype comes from a human donor with multiple sclerosis. The CDR3 sequence is CASSIGTVHEQYF. Written as DNA, the CDR3 is TGTGCCAGCAGTATCGGGACAGTCCACGAGCAGTACTTC.